These 2 T cell receptor beta chains came from one sample sequenced in a study of T cells in Graves' hyperthyroidism and ophthalmopathy. Using RNA transcripts as the source, TCR beta CDR3 regions were amplified. First-round RT-PCR with HTBI primers amplified the TCR CDR3 region. TCRdb ran MiXCR on the multiplex PCR reads and lists one entry per CDR3 protein. The sample carries roughly 420,000 distinct CDR3 sequences, approximately 14% recorded once. The material sequenced was blood. The receptors here all came from a young woman with Graves' hyperthyroidism.

This clonotype was counted ten times or more. The chain joins TRBV6-2 or TRBV6-3 to TRBJ2-1, with 9 nucleotides matching TRBD1. Looked up from germline, CDR1 is MNHEY and CDR2 is SVGEGT. The CDR3 loop spans 16 amino acids. With V trimmed by 7 bases and J by 5 bases, 12 bases remained unmatched. CDR3 region: CASKSVRQGDHNEQFF. The CDR3 region has the DNA TGTGCCAGCAAGTCGGTCAGACAGGGGGATCACAATGAGCAGTTCTTC.

This clonotype was counted only a few times. This chain's CDR3 is CSARVREQYF. As DNA, the CDR3 is TGCAGTGCTAGAGTTCGCGAGCAGTACTTC. The rearrangement links TRBV20-1 to TRBJ2-7; D gene uncertain. Germline values: CDR1 DFQATT, CDR2 SNEGSKA (reference sequence). This CDR3 region has 10 residues. The ends were cut back, 1 base at V and 6 bases at J, with 4 bases in the middle.